These 28 T cell receptor beta chains originate from one sample sequenced in a study of shared T cell receptors in the human thymus. The repertoire was sequenced with immunoSEQ multiplex PCR; TCRdb's copy has only in-frame clones and lacks some. The data hold roughly 550,000 clones, with around 78% observed a single time. This sample also belongs to another study, concerning human thymus T cells.

The sequencing sample was made of thymocytes. The receptors shown here come from a boy younger than two with a congenital heart defect.

J is TRBJ1-4 and V is TRBV5-8; D perhaps matches TRBD1 (6 bases). The CDR3 covers 18 residues. Germline V gives CDR1 SGHTS, CDR2 YDEGEE. The CDR3 loop is CADGGPGTEDATNEKLFF. CDR3 sequence (DNA): TGTGCAGATGGGGGCCCCGGGACGGAGGATGCAACTAATGAAAAACTGTTTTTT.

The V gene is TRBV27, the J gene TRBJ2-2; 15 nucleotides align to TRBD2. With V trimmed by 0 bases and J by 4 bases, 6 bases remained unmatched. Germline V lookup: CDR1 MNHEY, CDR2 SMNVEV (reference sequence). This CDR3 is 19 amino acids long. The CDR3 bases are TGTGCCAGCAGTTTATCCGGACTAGCGGGAGGGCCGGGCACCGGGGAGCTGTTTTTT. This codes for CASSLSGLAGGPGTGELFF.

The chain is built from TRBV30 and TRBJ2-2, with 12 bases fitting TRBD2. The junction had 3 bases not matched to a gene; V was cut back by 4 bases and J by 6 bases. Germline lookup yields CDR1 GTSNPN and CDR2 SVGIG (reference sequence). The CDR3 loop spans 14 amino acids. CDR3 sequence: CAWTSGRAAGELFF. CDR3 sequence (DNA): TGTGCCTGGACTAGCGGGAGGGCCGCCGGGGAGCTGTTTTTT.

This CDR3 is CASSLREGGSDTQYF. CDR3 bases: TGTGCCAGCAGCTTGCGCGAGGGCGGCAGCGATACGCAGTATTTT. The genes are TRBV5-4 and TRBJ2-3; weak D call: TRBD2 (5 bases). CDR1 SGHNT and CDR2 YYREEE come from the germline V gene (reference sequence). V dropped 1 base and J dropped 6 bases, with 15 bases sitting between them. This CDR3 is built from 15 residues.

The chain carries TRBV15 and TRBJ2-1; 9 nucleotides agree with TRBD2. With 7 bases clipped from V and 4 bases from J, the junction kept 8 bases outside the gene matches. Germline V gene data show CDR1 as LNHNV and CDR2 as YYDKDF (reference sequence). The length of the CDR3 is 15 residues. CDR3: CATTMREGVYNEQFF. The CDR3 nucleotides read TGTGCCACCACCATGCGGGAGGGTGTTTACAATGAGCAGTTCTTC.

The J gene is TRBJ2-1, the V gene TRBV14, with TRBD2 as a possible D gene (5 bases). Looked up from germline, CDR1 is SGHDN and CDR2 is FVKESK. CDR3 length: 13 residues. Deletions cut 4 bases from V and 10 bases from J, with 14 bases between. The DNA for the CDR3 is TGTGCCAGCAGCCCCACGGGGTTAGGGGAGCAGTTCTTC. Protein sequence: CASSPTGLGEQFF. Variable domain in full (rest from reference TRBV14 and TRBJ2-1): EAGVTQFPSHSVIEKGQTVTLRCDPISGHDNLYWYRRVMGKEIKFLLHFVKESKQDESGMPNNRFLAERTGGTYSTLKVQPAELEDSGVYFCASSPTGLGEQFFGPGTRLTVL.

Here the CDR3 DNA reads TGTGCCAGCAGCTACCGGACAGGCCGATATGAAGCTTTCTTT. Amino acids: CASSYRTGRYEAFF. The chain employs TRBV5-8 and TRBJ1-1; 7 nucleotides align to TRBD1. V lost 3 bases to trimming and J lost 7 bases; unmatched junction nucleotides: 9. The CDR3 runs to 14 residues. In germline, CDR1 is SGHTS, CDR2 YDEGEE.

V usage is TRBV6-5 and J usage is TRBJ2-3, with TRBD1 matching over 7 bases. The CDR3 totals 13 residues. With V trimmed by 6 bases and J by 4 bases, 4 bases remained unmatched. In germline, CDR1 is MNHEY, CDR2 SVGAGI. The DNA of the CDR3 is TGTGCCAGCAGCCCTACAGGGGCAGATACGCAGTATTTT. This sequence encodes CASSPTGADTQYF.

This rearrangement joins TRBV9 to TRBJ2-7; D is ambiguous. Germline V lookup: CDR1 SGDLS, CDR2 YYNGEE. The CDR3 is made up of 14 amino acids. V lost 0 bases, J lost 3 bases, and 10 bases lay in between. The CDR3 protein is CASSVGASSYEQYF. The CDR3 DNA is TGTGCCAGCAGCGTAGGAGCTAGTAGCTACGAGCAGTACTTC.

The J gene is TRBJ2-1, the V gene TRBV5-1; 7 bases match TRBD1. The CDR3 consists of 14 residues. V trimming: 5 bases; J trimming: 8 bases; junction bases outside the gene matches: 10. In germline, CDR1 is SGHRS, CDR2 YFSETQ. The CDR3 nucleotides are TGCGCCAGCAGGGCGACAGGGACAATGGATGAGCAGTTCTTC. Its translation: CASRATGTMDEQFF.

The V call is TRBV14, the J call TRBJ1-1; 9 nucleotides agree with TRBD1. The CDR3 contains 18 residues. CDR1 and CDR2 from the germline V gene are SGHDN and FVKESK. Trimming cost V 0 bases and J 5 bases; bases outside gene matches: 13. The CDR3 coding sequence is TGTGCCAGCAGCCAAGAATACCGGACAGGGGATTGGAAGACTGAAGCTTTCTTT. This codes for CASSQEYRTGDWKTEAFF.

This clone was picked up a small number of times. This chain uses TRBV7-9 with TRBJ2-6; TRBD1 matches at 7 bases. V shed 5 bases and J 2 bases; nucleotides not matched to a gene: 9. This CDR3 contains 17 residues. The germline V gene has CDR1 SEHNR and CDR2 FQNEAQ (reference sequence). The DNA for the CDR3 is TGTGCCAGCAGCACTAAAGACAGGGAGACTGGGGCCAACGTCCTGACTTTC. Protein sequence: CASSTKDRETGANVLTF.

The V and J genes are TRBV4-3 and TRBJ2-2, with 7 bases matching TRBD1. Germline values: CDR1 LGHNA, CDR2 YSLEER. V trimming: 4 bases; J trimming: 5 bases; junction bases outside the gene matches: 7. This CDR3 region has 15 residues. The CDR3 spells CASSPTGVRTGELFF. CDR3 coding DNA: TGCGCCAGCAGCCCTACAGGGGTTAGGACCGGGGAGCTGTTTTTT.

The chain joins TRBV11-2 to TRBJ1-2; TRBD1 matches 7 bases. The J segment lost 13 bases and the V segment lost 5 bases, leaving 7 bases of the junction unmatched. This CDR3 comprises 11 residues. Germline CDR1 SGHAT, CDR2 FQNNGV. The DNA for the CDR3 is TGTGCCAGCAGCACGCGGACAGGCCTCACCTTC. It encodes CASSTRTGLTF.

The V and J genes are TRBV2 and TRBJ1-2, with 9 bases that match TRBD1. CDR1 and CDR2 (germline): SNHLY, FYNNEI. V was pared by 6 bases and J by 4 bases, with 3 bases of the junction left unmatched. CDR3 length: 13 amino acids. This chain's CDR3 is CASRDRGSYGYTF. The CDR3 DNA is TGTGCCAGCAGGGACAGGGGAAGCTATGGCTACACCTTC. The full variable domain, completed using reference TRBV2 and TRBJ1-2, is EPEVTQTPSHQVTQMGQEVILRCVPISNHLYFYWYRQILGQKVEFLVSFYNNEISEKSEIFDDQFSVERPDGSNFTLKIRSTKLEDSAMYFCASRDRGSYGYTFGSGTRLTVV.

The rearrangement uses TRBV4-3 and TRBJ2-2, with 10 bases identical to TRBD2. V was clipped by 4 bases and J by 0 bases; unmatched bases: 11. CDR1 and CDR2 from the germline V gene are LGHNA and YSLEER. The CDR3 is 19 amino acids. CDR3 sequence reads: CASSPPLLAGSANTGELFF. The CDR3 DNA sequence: TGCGCCAGCAGCCCTCCCTTACTAGCGGGGTCCGCGAACACCGGGGAGCTGTTTTTT.

The V call is TRBV7-9, the J call TRBJ1-3; D perhaps matches TRBD1 (5 bases). Germline V CDR1 and CDR2: SEHNR, FQNEAQ (reference sequence). V gave up 5 bases and J gave up 6 bases, with 8 bases separating them. This CDR3 comprises 12 residues. The CDR3 region has the DNA TGTGCCAGCAGCCGGGGGACAAACACCATATATTTT. This encodes CASSRGTNTIYF.

The CDR3 DNA is TGCGCCAGCAGCCCCCCTCTTTTTGCGGAGGGACAAGAGACCCAGTACTTC. Residues: CASSPPLFAEGQETQYF. The chain recombines TRBV5-1 with TRBJ2-5; a possible D gene is TRBD2 (6 bases). Germline V gene sequence: CDR1 SGHRS, CDR2 YFSETQ. Trimming stripped 4 bases from V and 2 bases from J, with 21 bases between. The CDR3 is made up of 17 amino acids.

The chain employs TRBV2 and TRBJ1-2; D perhaps matches TRBD1 (5 bases). Germline assignment: CDR1 SNHLY and CDR2 FYNNEI. The CDR3 is 13 residues long. Between the trimmed V and J ends, which lost 2 bases and 4 bases, there was a span of 8 bases. CDR3 nucleotide sequence: TGTGCCAGCAGTGAACGGGGGATCTATGGCTACACCTTC. As protein: CASSERGIYGYTF. Full variable domain (remainder filled in from reference TRBV2 and TRBJ1-2): EPEVTQTPSHQVTQMGQEVILRCVPISNHLYFYWYRQILGQKVEFLVSFYNNEISEKSEIFDDQFSVERPDGSNFTLKIRSTKLEDSAMYFCASSERGIYGYTFGSGTRLTVV.

CDR3 sequence: CASSQNRVLYGYTF. CDR3 nucleotides: TGCGCCAGCAGCCAAAATCGGGTCCTCTATGGCTACACCTTC. This sequence joins TRBV4-3 and TRBJ1-2; D gene uncertain. From germline, CDR1 is LGHNA and CDR2 YSLEER. The V end lost 2 bases, the J end lost 4 bases, and 11 bases lay between the germline ends. This CDR3 contains 14 residues.

This clone is a singleton in its sample. The chain recombines TRBV5-3 with TRBJ2-7; TRBD1 matches 9 bases. TRBV5-3 is annotated as an ORF whose role is uncertain. V shed 4 bases and J 5 bases; nucleotides not matched to a gene: 7. The CDR3 contains 14 residues. The CDR3 loop is CARSRGQGRNEQYF. CDR3 coding DNA: TGTGCCAGAAGCCGAGGACAGGGGCGGAACGAGCAGTACTTC.

The chain employs TRBV4-1 and TRBJ2-3, with 8 bases identical to TRBD2. Germline V lookup: CDR1 MGHRA, CDR2 YSYEKL. Unmatched junction bases numbered 5, after V lost 1 base and J lost 8 bases. The length of the CDR3 is 14 residues. The CDR3 coding sequence is TGCGCCAGCAGCCAAGCACTAGCGGCCGTTACGCAGTATTTT. It encodes CASSQALAAVTQYF.

The chain employs TRBV14 and TRBJ2-7; perhaps TRBD1 as D (5 bases). The V gene lost 0 bases and the J gene lost 3 bases, with 6 bases spanning the gap. The CDR3 has 13 residues. Germline V gene lookup returns CDR1 SGHDN and CDR2 FVKESK. Here the CDR3 reads CASSQDGHYEQYF. The CDR3, as DNA: TGTGCCAGCAGCCAAGACGGACACTACGAGCAGTACTTC. Full variable domain (outside the CDR3, taken from reference TRBV14 and TRBJ2-7): EAGVTQFPSHSVIEKGQTVTLRCDPISGHDNLYWYRRVMGKEIKFLLHFVKESKQDESGMPNNRFLAERTGGTYSTLKVQPAELEDSGVYFCASSQDGHYEQYFGPGTRLTVT.

V is TRBV21-1 and J is TRBJ1-2; TRBD1, the table's D call, lacks a check against the DNA. TRBV21-1 is listed as a pseudogene. This CDR3 contains 19 residues. The CDR3 sequence is CASSKALRQRTLYNYGYTF. For the CDR3, the DNA is TGTGCCAGCAGCAAAGCGCTGAGACAGAGAACCCTATATAACTATGGCTACACCTTC.

This CDR3 is CASRWGYGTADEKLFF. The CDR3 DNA reads TGCGCCAGCAGGTGGGGGTACGGGACAGCTGATGAAAAACTGTTTTTT. The rearrangement uses TRBV5-1 and TRBJ1-4, with TRBD1 matching 7 bases. The trim removed 5 bases at V and 6 bases at J, leaving 13 bases unmatched. Germline values: CDR1 SGHRS, CDR2 YFSETQ. The CDR3 totals 16 residues. The variable domain in full, with the rest retrieved from reference TRBV5-1 and TRBJ1-4, is KAGVTQTPRYLIKTRGQQVTLSCSPISGHRSVSWYQQTPGQGLQFLFEYFSETQRNKGNFPGRFSGRQFSNSRSEMNVSTLELGDSALYLCASRWGYGTADEKLFFGSGTQLSVL.

V and J are TRBV28 and TRBJ2-1; a weak D match, TRBD2 (6 bases). The CDR3 consists of 14 residues. Germline V CDR1 and CDR2: MDHEN, SYDVKM. Between the trimmed V and J ends, which lost 4 bases and 4 bases, there was a span of 11 bases. The CDR3 spells CASSSAGPYNEQFF. In DNA form, the CDR3 reads TGTGCCAGCAGTTCGGCGGGACCATACAATGAGCAGTTCTTC.

The rearrangement uses TRBV27 and TRBJ2-1, with no clear D. With 3 bases removed from V and 7 bases from J, the gap between germline ends came to 10 bases. Germline CDR1 MNHEY, CDR2 SMNVEV (reference sequence). The CDR3 is made up of 13 amino acids. The CDR3 bases are TGTGCCAGCAGTTTCCTAGTACCGAATGAGCAGTTCTTC. It encodes CASSFLVPNEQFF.

This chain joins TRBV11-3 and TRBJ2-1; possibly TRBD2 for D (5 bases). Per germline, CDR1 SGHNT and CDR2 YENEEA. CDR3 size: 14 residues. V lost 5 bases and J lost 9, with 17 bases in between. The CDR3, as DNA: TGTGCCAGCAGCCAAAGCGTGATTCGGGGTGAGCAGTTCTTC. It is translated as CASSQSVIRGEQFF. The variable domain in full, with the rest retrieved from reference TRBV11-3 and TRBJ2-1, is EAGVVQSPRYKIIEKKQPVAFWCNPISGHNTLYWYLQNLGQGPELLIRYENEEAVDDSQLPKDRFSAERLKGVDSTLKIQPAELGDSAVYLCASSQSVIRGEQFFGPGTRLTVL.